Listed here is a single T cell receptor beta chain. The sample belongs to a study of blood T cell repertoires in COVID-19. CDR1 and CDR2 from the germline V gene are SGHRS and YFSETQ. This CDR3 region has 16 residues. The V gene lost 0 bases and the J gene lost 7 bases, with 14 bases spanning the gap. Original processing methods: The assay estimated nucleated cells by amplifying reference gene primers. Sequenced by immunoSEQ multiplex PCR; TCRdb stores in-frame clones only, minus some. The DNA was the basis for D and trimming; V, J and clone size are from that table. Of under 350,000 clones listed, approximately 83% were seen once; the top ten hold roughly 4%.

This clonotype originated in a middle-aged woman with acute COVID-19. Sequencing was done on a sample of PBMCs or T cells enriched from blood (not recorded which). V is TRBV5-1 and J is TRBJ1-6, with TRBD1 as a possible D gene (5 bases). In nucleotides, the CDR3 is TGCGCCAGCAGCTTGGCCGGGGGGGTAGTCAATTCACCCCTCCACTTT. Translated: CASSLAGGVVNSPLHF. The variable domain in full, completed from reference TRBV5-1 and TRBJ1-6, reads KAGVTQTPRYLIKTRGQQVTLSCSPISGHRSVSWYQQTPGQGLQFLFEYFSETQRNKGNFPGRFSGRQFSNSRSEMNVSTLELGDSALYLCASSLAGGVVNSPLHFGNGTRLTVT.